These 7 T cell receptor beta chains were sequenced from one sample in a study of blood T cell repertoires in COVID-19. Using immunoSEQ multiplex PCR, the repertoire was profiled, and TCRdb retains in-frame clones only, with some absent. The repertoire consists of 200,000 to 250,000 clones, with around 88% occurring once and the leading ten covering under 15%. Sequencing used PBMCs or T cells enriched from blood (not recorded which). The receptors were sampled from a woman in her forties or fifties with acute COVID-19.

The chain has TRBV27 and TRBJ2-7; perhaps TRBD1 as D (6 bases). Trimming took off 7 bases at V and 3 bases at J, with 13 bases between the two ends. Germline assignment: CDR1 MNHEY and CDR2 SMNVEV (reference sequence). The CDR3 consists of 13 residues. The CDR3 loop reads CASTRTGSYEQYF. Written as DNA, the CDR3 is TGTGCCAGCACCAGAACAGGGAGCTACGAGCAGTACTTC.

Notes on this clone: Other DNA variants within this sample encode the same CDR3. V and J are TRBV29-1 and TRBJ1-1, with TRBD1 as a possible D gene (6 bases). Germline values: CDR1 SQVTM, CDR2 ANQGSEA. This CDR3 is 12 amino acids long. Trimming took off 6 bases at V and 2 bases at J, with 10 bases between the two ends. CDR3 in DNA: TGCAGCGTCAAACAGGGTAACACTGAAGCTTTCTTT. Encoded protein: CSVKQGNTEAFF.

The V call is TRBV6-5, the J call TRBJ1-6; perhaps TRBD1 as D (5 bases). The V and J ends lost 2 bases and 10 bases respectively, with 18 bases between them. Germline CDR1 reads MNHEY; CDR2 reads SVGAGI. The CDR3 length is 16 residues. The chain's CDR3 is CASSYGATPLLSPLHF. CDR3 bases: TGTGCCAGCAGTTACGGGGCCACCCCCCTCCTATCACCCCTCCACTTT.

This clone was seen a single time. V usage is TRBV28 and J usage is TRBJ1-2; 7 nucleotides agree with TRBD1. The germline V gene has CDR1 MDHEN and CDR2 SYDVKM. V was pared by 5 bases and J by 2 bases, with 5 bases of the junction left unmatched. CDR3 length equals 14 residues. In DNA, the CDR3 is TGTGCCAGCAGTACCGGGACAGAGAACTATGGCTACACCTTC. Its translation is CASSTGTENYGYTF.

The rearrangement uses TRBV6-2 or TRBV6-3 and TRBJ2-4; D call uncertain. Germline loops: CDR1 MNHEY, CDR2 SVGEGT. The CDR3 sequence is 14 residues long. The ends were cut back, 4 bases at V and 1 base at J, with 8 bases in the middle. The CDR3 loop reads CASSSPLAKNIQYF. As DNA, the CDR3 is TGTGCCAGCAGTTCTCCCCTGGCCAAAAACATTCAGTACTTC.

The rearrangement joins TRBV27 to TRBJ1-1; D is perhaps TRBD1 (5 bases). V shed 5 bases and J shed 1 base, with 14 bases lying between them. The germline V gene has CDR1 MNHEY and CDR2 SMNVEV (reference sequence). The CDR3 extends over 15 amino acids. DNA for the CDR3: TGTGCCAGCAGTGCACCAGGGAAAGGGAACACTGAAGCTTTCTTT. Translation gives CASSAPGKGNTEAFF.

This chain uses TRBV29-1 with TRBJ2-2; 9 nucleotides align to TRBD2. This CDR3 spans 11 amino acids. The junction had 1 base not matched to a gene; V was cut back by 6 bases and J by 8 bases. CDR1 and CDR2 (germline): SQVTM, ANQGSEA. The CDR3 region is CSVGLAGELFF. The CDR3 DNA is TGCAGCGTAGGACTAGCGGGGGAGCTGTTTTTT.